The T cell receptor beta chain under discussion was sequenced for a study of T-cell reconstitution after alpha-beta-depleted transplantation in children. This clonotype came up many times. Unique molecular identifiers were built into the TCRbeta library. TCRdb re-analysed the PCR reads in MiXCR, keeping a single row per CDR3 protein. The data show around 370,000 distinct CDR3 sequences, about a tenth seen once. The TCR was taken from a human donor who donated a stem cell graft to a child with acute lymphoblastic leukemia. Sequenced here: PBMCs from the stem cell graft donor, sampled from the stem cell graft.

The CDR3: CASSFDTYNEQFF. CDR3 bases: TGTGCCAGCAGCTTCGACACTTACAATGAGCAGTTCTTC. This chain connects TRBV7-3 to TRBJ2-1; D not resolved. The V gene lost 3 bases and the J gene lost 4 bases, with 7 bases spanning the gap. This CDR3 spans 13 amino acids. CDR1 SGHTA and CDR2 FQGTGA come from the germline V gene. Full variable domain (remainder filled in from reference TRBV7-3 and TRBJ2-1): GAGVSQTPSNKVTEKGKYVELRCDPISGHTALYWYRQSLGQGPEFLIYFQGTGAADDSGLPNDRFFAVRPEGSVSTLKIQRTERGDSAVYLCASSFDTYNEQFFGPGTRLTVL.